What follows are 20 T cell receptor beta chains derived from one specimen sequenced in a study of T cell changes during pregnancy in multiple sclerosis. Libraries were prepared by immunoSEQ multiplex PCR; TCRdb keeps only in-frame clonotypes and omits some of them. The data show 20,000 or so clones, 75% to 90% seen once. Sample: CD8+ T cells from peripheral blood mononuclear cells, taken in the third trimester of pregnancy. Source of these receptors: a female donor in good health, enrolled as a control in a pregnancy study.

The chain carries TRBV10-2 and TRBJ2-7; the match to TRBD1 covers 11 bases. V gave up 0 bases and J gave up 0 bases; unmatched junction bases: 4. CDR3 length: 17 residues. Germline V gene lookup returns CDR1 WSHSY and CDR2 SAAADI. The CDR3 here is CASSESRTGGYSYEQYF. The DNA of the CDR3 is TGCGCCAGCAGTGAGTCCCGGACAGGGGGCTACTCCTACGAGCAGTACTTC.

CDR3 sequence (DNA): TGTGCCAGCAGTACGTACGGGGGCAATCAGCCCCAGCATTTT. This translates into CASSTYGGNQPQHF. The genes are TRBV6-1 and TRBJ1-5, with D uncertain. In germline, CDR1 is MNHNS, CDR2 SASEGT. Trimming shortened V by 5 bases and J by 2 bases, and 10 bases separated the two germline ends. This CDR3 is 14 amino acids long.

CDR3 loop: CATRFGMGEKLFF. The CDR3 DNA is TGTGCCACCAGGTTCGGGATGGGAGAAAAACTGTTTTTT. The chain links TRBV15 to TRBJ1-4; unclear D gene. The CDR3 is 13 amino acids. Germline V gene data show CDR1 as LNHNV and CDR2 as YYDKDF (reference sequence). Between the trimmed V and J ends, which lost 6 bases and 8 bases, there was a span of 13 bases.

The table lists this clone with a few counts. V gene TRBV2 combines with J gene TRBJ1-2, with a possible D match to TRBD1 (5 bases). V was cut by 7 bases and J by 4 bases, with 10 bases left in between. The CDR3 contains 12 residues. The germline CDR1 and CDR2 sequences are SNHLY and FYNNEI. In DNA, the CDR3 is TGTGCCAGCACCGCGGGGGGCTATGGCTACACCTTC. Protein: CASTAGGYGYTF.

The genes are TRBV4-3 and TRBJ2-7; a possible D gene is TRBD1 (6 bases). Germline assignment: CDR1 LGHNA and CDR2 YSLEER. Trimming removed 0 bases at V and 4 bases at J, with 10 bases between. The CDR3 runs 14 residues. The CDR3 sequence is CASSQEQGWYEQYF. DNA for the CDR3: TGCGCCAGCAGCCAAGAACAGGGTTGGTACGAGCAGTACTTC.

The genes are TRBV6-6 and TRBJ1-2; weak D call: TRBD1 (5 bases). CDR1 and CDR2 (germline): MNHNY, SVGAGI (reference sequence). The V end lost 2 bases, the J end lost 6 bases, and 10 bases lay between the germline ends. This CDR3 comprises 13 residues. CDR3 DNA: TGTGCCAGCAGTTACGCCCCAGGGAATGGCTACACCTTC. The encoded protein is CASSYAPGNGYTF.

This chain joins TRBV9 and TRBJ2-5; D may be TRBD2 (7 bases). From germline, CDR1 is SGDLS and CDR2 YYNGEE. Trimming cost V 3 bases and J 1 base, with 13 bases left between them. The CDR3 loop spans 15 amino acids. The CDR3 region has the DNA TGTGCCAGCAGCGGGGGGGGCAATATCCAAGAGACCCAGTACTTC. Amino acid sequence: CASSGGGNIQETQYF.

This chain uses TRBV21-1 with TRBJ2-7; the D segment call TRBD1 is taken from the table without a DNA check. TRBV21-1 is shown as a pseudogene. The CDR3 has 13 amino acids. CDR3 region: CASSRDRGRQQYF. CDR3 DNA sequence: TGTGCCAGCAGCAGGGACAGGGGGCGGCAGCAGTACTTC.

V and J are TRBV30 and TRBJ1-1, with 8 positions matching TRBD1. Per the germline V gene, CDR1 is GTSNPN and CDR2 is SVGIG (reference sequence). The CDR3 totals 15 residues. V was clipped by 2 bases and J by 0 bases; unmatched bases: 5. CDR3 amino acids: CAWSPRQGMNTEAFF. CDR3 nucleotides: TGTGCCTGGAGTCCAAGACAGGGGATGAACACTGAAGCTTTCTTT.

Written as DNA, the CDR3 is TGTGCCAGCACCACAGGGGGCCGGAATGAGCAGTTCTTC. It encodes CASTTGGRNEQFF. The chain has TRBV25-1 and TRBJ2-1, with 9 nucleotides matching TRBD1. The germline V gene encodes CDR1 MGHDK and CDR2 SYGVNS. The trim removed 7 bases at V and 7 bases at J, leaving 5 bases unmatched. The CDR3 runs 13 residues.

The chain combines TRBV7-2 with TRBJ1-1; D is ambiguous. Looked up from germline, CDR1 is SGHTA and CDR2 is FQGNSA. V dropped 5 bases and J dropped 3 bases, with 19 bases sitting between them. CDR3 size: 16 residues. CDR3 sequence (DNA): TGTGCCAGCAGCCCCAGGTGGAGGGCGAGGGACACTGAAGCTTTCTTT. Translation: CASSPRWRARDTEAFF.

By share of the sample, this clone is large (0.1 to 1%). This sample includes further DNA sequences coding for the same CDR3. The gene calls are TRBV6-5 and TRBJ1-1; 7 positions agree with TRBD1. The CDR3 is 15 amino acids. Germline assignment: CDR1 MNHEY and CDR2 SVGAGI. V was pared by 0 bases and J by 1 base, with 2 bases of the junction left unmatched. CDR3 residues: CASSYSTGQNTEAFF. The DNA of the CDR3 is TGTGCCAGCAGTTACTCGACAGGGCAGAACACTGAAGCTTTCTTT.

The genes are TRBV19 and TRBJ1-6; no clear D gene. The CDR3 runs 15 residues. Trimming took 7 bases from V and 7 from J, leaving 17 bases between them. Germline CDR1 is LNHDA and CDR2 is SQIVND (reference sequence). CDR3 nucleotides: TGTGCCAGTATGAGACATCGGAACCTGAATTCACCCCTCCACTTT. It yields the protein CASMRHRNLNSPLHF.

The chain recombines TRBV6-4 with TRBJ2-4; D remains unclear. This CDR3 has 18 amino acids. From germline, CDR1 is MRHNA and CDR2 SNTAGT. The V end lost 3 bases, the J end lost 0 bases, and 18 bases lay between the germline ends. CDR3 sequence reads: CASSDGQAYGLAKNIQYF. The DNA for the CDR3 is TGTGCCAGCAGTGATGGCCAGGCCTATGGATTAGCCAAAAACATTCAGTACTTC.

This clone turned up a few times. The rearrangement uses TRBV27 and TRBJ1-2, with 7 nucleotides matching TRBD1. Germline V lookup: CDR1 MNHEY, CDR2 SMNVEV (reference sequence). The CDR3 extends over 12 amino acids. The trim removed 11 bases at V and 3 bases at J, leaving 6 bases unmatched. The CDR3: CAVHRGDYGYTF. CDR3 coding DNA: TGTGCCGTTCACAGGGGAGACTATGGCTACACCTTC.

The chain links TRBV28 to TRBJ2-1; 14 bases map to TRBD2. The CDR3 is made up of 18 amino acids. The germline V gene has CDR1 MDHEN and CDR2 SYDVKM. After removal of 6 bases from V and 2 bases from J, the junction contained 9 bases not matched to a gene. The CDR3, as DNA: TGTGCCAGCAGGCCTGCCGGGACTAGCGGGGGTACCTACAATGAGCAGTTCTTC. The encoded protein is CASRPAGTSGGTYNEQFF.

This chain links TRBV2 with TRBJ2-1; 10 positions agree with TRBD1. CDR1 SNHLY and CDR2 FYNNEI come from the germline V gene. The CDR3 contains 15 residues. V lost 6 bases to trimming and J lost 4 bases; unmatched junction nucleotides: 6. For the CDR3, the DNA is TGTGCCAGCAGCCCCGGGACAGGGGAATACAATGAGCAGTTCTTC. Encoded protein: CASSPGTGEYNEQFF.

The genes are TRBV5-1 and TRBJ1-2; D might be TRBD1 (6 bases). The CDR3 contains 13 residues. The V gene lost 0 bases and the J gene lost 6 bases, with 9 bases spanning the gap. The germline gives CDR1 SGHRS, CDR2 YFSETQ. This CDR3 reads CASSLAEGDGYTF. CDR3 DNA: TGCGCCAGCAGCTTGGCCGAGGGGGATGGCTACACCTTC.

The V gene is TRBV5-6, the J gene TRBJ1-4; 9 bases line up with TRBD1. CDR1 and CDR2 (germline): SGHDT, YYEEEE. Germline trimming cut 4 bases from V and 8 bases from J; bases unmatched to any gene: 9. The length of the CDR3 is 15 residues. The CDR3 loop reads CASSAGTGRVEKLFF. The DNA for the CDR3 is TGTGCCAGCAGCGCGGGGACAGGGAGAGTGGAAAAACTGTTTTTT.

This chain connects TRBV28 to TRBJ2-7, with D perhaps TRBD1 (5 bases). Trimming removed 10 bases at V and 5 bases at J, with 24 bases between. This CDR3 contains 15 residues. Germline lookup yields CDR1 MDHEN and CDR2 SYDVKM. The CDR3 DNA reads TGTGCCACCCGATCGTTAGTCGGTTTCAGGGACGAGCAGTACTTC. As protein: CATRSLVGFRDEQYF.